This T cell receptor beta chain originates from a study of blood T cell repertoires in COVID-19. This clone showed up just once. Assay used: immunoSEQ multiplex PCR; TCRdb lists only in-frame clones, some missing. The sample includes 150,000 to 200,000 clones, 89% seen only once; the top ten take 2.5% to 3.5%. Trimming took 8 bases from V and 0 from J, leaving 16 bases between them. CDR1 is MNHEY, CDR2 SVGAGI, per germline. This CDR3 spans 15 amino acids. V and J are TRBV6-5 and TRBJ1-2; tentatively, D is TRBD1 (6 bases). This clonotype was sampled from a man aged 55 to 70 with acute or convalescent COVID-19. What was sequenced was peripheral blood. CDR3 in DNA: TGTGCCAGCGAGGGGGGGGACAAGACTAACTATGGCTACACCTTC. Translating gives CASEGGDKTNYGYTF.